Following are 4 T cell receptor beta chains from one sample sequenced in a study of blood T cell repertoires in COVID-19. Sequencing used immunoSEQ multiplex PCR; TCRdb keeps in-frame clones, though not all of them. This table has about 440,000 clones, 85% to 90% appearing once. The sequenced material came from peripheral blood. The receptors shown here come from a woman younger than 45 with acute or convalescent COVID-19.

This rearrangement joins TRBV19 to TRBJ2-2; no clear D gene. The CDR3 runs 14 residues. CDR1 and CDR2 (germline): LNHDA, SQIVND (reference sequence). V dropped 9 bases and J dropped 2 bases, with 13 bases sitting between them. The CDR3 bases are TGTGCCAGCTCCCCGGTACCAAACACCGGGGAGCTGTTTTTT. Translated, it gives CASSPVPNTGELFF.

The CDR3 protein is CASSYGPTGGETQYF. CDR3 coding DNA: TGTGCCAGCAGTTACGGCCCGACAGGGGGGGAGACCCAGTACTTC. This sequence joins TRBV6-2 or TRBV6-3 and TRBJ2-5; 9 positions agree with TRBD1. V was clipped by 2 bases and J by 5 bases; unmatched bases: 6. This CDR3 spans 15 amino acids. The germline V gene encodes CDR1 MNHEY and CDR2 SVGEGT.

The chain links TRBV28 to TRBJ1-6; a weak D match, TRBD1 (6 bases). The CDR3 has 13 amino acids. Looked up from germline, CDR1 is MDHEN and CDR2 is SYDVKM. V was pared by 8 bases and J by 9 bases, with 14 bases between. Here the CDR3 reads CASYEGESSPLHF. The CDR3 nucleotides are TGTGCCAGCTACGAGGGGGAGAGTTCACCCCTCCACTTT.

The CDR3 DNA sequence: TGTGCCAGCAGCGTAACTCCTTCCTACGAGCAGTACTTC. Its translation is CASSVTPSYEQYF. V usage is TRBV9 and J usage is TRBJ2-7; D remains unclear. The V and J ends lost 1 base and 1 base respectively, with 6 bases between them. Germline CDR1 is SGDLS and CDR2 is YYNGEE. The CDR3 consists of 13 residues. The full variable domain, in which reference TRBV9 and TRBJ2-7 provide the parts outside the CDR3, is DSGVTQTPKHLITATGQRVTLRCSPRSGDLSVYWYQQSLDQGLQFLIQYYNGEERAKGNILERFSAQQFPDLHSELNLSSLELGDSALYFCASSVTPSYEQYFGPGTRLTVT.